This record concerns one TCR beta chain sequence. Germline values: CDR1 MNHNS, CDR2 SASEGT. J was trimmed by 8 bases and V by 3 bases; bases with no gene match: 6. The CDR3 length is 13 residues. These data come from a study of OX40 agonist ivuxolimab in advanced cancers. Data came from immunoSEQ multiplex PCR; TCRdb stores just in-frame clones and leaves some out. The table shows under 70,000 clones, with about 92% occurring only once. The receptor was derived from an adult with an advanced solid tumor such as melanoma, head and neck, liver or kidney cancer. The specimen comprised CD4+ or CD8+ T cells sorted from blood, sampled in a trial of the OX40 agonist ivuxolimab. V usage is TRBV6-1 and J usage is TRBJ1-2, with 7 bases identical to TRBD1. The CDR3 sequence: CASSETGTRGYTF. The CDR3 DNA reads TGTGCCAGCAGTGAGACAGGGACGAGGGGCTACACCTTC.